The TCR beta chain under discussion was sequenced for a study of cytomegalovirus exposure and HLA in healthy donors. This clone has just a few counts. Its antigen remains unidentified. Study results and limitations: Relative to equally common others, HLA-associated TCR beta chains showed greater clonal expansion in a later analysis.

This CDR3 region has 15 residues. V lost 7 bases, J lost 7 bases, and 14 bases stayed unmatched. From germline, CDR1 is MDHEN and CDR2 SYDVKM. PCR employed 60 Vbeta and 13 Jbeta primers. TCRdb keeps only in-frame clones here, not all; method: immunoSEQ multiplex PCR. The data show about 150,000 clones, 68% seen once. V and J are TRBV28 and TRBJ1-2, with 8 bases lining up with TRBD1. This TCR was recovered from a man in his 60s in good health and CMV-seronegative. The sample consisted of PBMCs. CDR3 nucleotide sequence: TGTGCCAGCACCCTAAGGGCCAGGGGGCAGAGTGGCTACACCTTC. This gives the protein CASTLRARGQSGYTF.